The entry below gives a single T cell receptor beta chain sequence along with its context. V was clipped by 5 bases and J by 6 bases; unmatched bases: 10. The CDR3 runs 16 residues. Germline V CDR1 and CDR2: KGHDR, SFDVKD. An amount of RNA that ranged from roughly 0.5 to 1 ug was reverse transcribed with random hexamers. TCRdb ran MiXCR on the immunoSEQ multiplex PCR reads and lists one entry per CDR3 protein. The sample holds approximately 120,000 distinct CDR3 sequences, around 97% seen once. The record originates from a study of CD8 T cells in Susac syndrome. This sequence joins TRBV24-1 and TRBJ2-1, with 9 nucleotides matching TRBD1. This receptor was taken from a human donor in good health. Sequences were obtained from CD4+ T cells from PBMCs. The CDR3 reads CATSGGGTGRVNEQFF. CDR3 DNA sequence: TGTGCCACCAGTGGGGGTGGGACAGGGAGGGTCAATGAGCAGTTCTTC.